A selection of T cell receptor beta chains follows, all from one sample in a study of technical replicates of blood from a few donors. The assay was immunoSEQ multiplex PCR, and TCRdb's table has in-frame clones only and misses some. The sample records 60,000 to 90,000 clones, roughly 94% being singletons. Material: T cells isolated from PBMCs. All receptors come from a human donor in good health. Both conserved end residues are part of each CDR3. A D gene is named only where the DNA matches it firmly. The size of a clone is reported for some rows only, either as once, few or many, or as a class for expanded clones.

>TRBJ1-5|NA|TRBV7-6|NA
CASSLRQDQPQHF
TGTGCCAGCAGCTTACGCCAGGATCAGCCCCAGCATTTT
>TRBJ1-2|NA|TRBV27|NA
CASSFSSATANYGYTF
TGTGCCAGCAGTTTTTCATCTGCGACAGCAAACTATGGCTACACCTTC
>TRBJ2-3|NA|TRBV19|TRBD2
CASSIGTPGLAADTQYF
TGTGCCAGTAGTATCGGAACTCCGGGACTAGCAGCAGATACGCAGTATTTT
>TRBJ2-7|NA|TRBV7-9|NA
CASTGDYEQYF
TGTGCCAGCACAGGGGACTACGAGCAGTACTTC
>TRBJ2-7|once|TRBV4-1|TRBD2
CASSLGTSGSYEQYF
TGCGCCAGCAGCCTCGGGACTAGCGGGTCCTACGAGCAGTACTTC
>TRBJ1-3|NA|TRBV2|TRBD1
CASSGQGVSGNTIYF
TGTGCCAGCAGCGGACAGGGGGTTTCTGGAAACACCATATATTTT
>TRBJ2-3|NA|TRBV18|TRBD1
CASHQGARTDTQYF
TGTGCCAGTCACCAGGGGGCTAGGACAGATACGCAGTATTTT
>TRBJ1-5|NA|TRBV5-6|NA
CASSLGPGGPNSNQPQHF
TGTGCCAGCAGCTTGGGTCCGGGGGGGCCAAATAGCAATCAGCCCCAGCATTTT
>TRBJ1-5|few|TRBV19|NA
CASSRDKGQPQHF
TGTGCCAGTAGTCGGGACAAGGGACAGCCCCAGCATTTT
>TRBJ2-2|NA|TRBV5-1|TRBD1
CASSSRDRDTGELFF
TGCGCCAGCAGCTCCCGGGACAGGGACACCGGGGAGCTGTTTTTT
>TRBJ2-7|once|TRBV6-5|NA
CASSYSAPYEQYF
TGTGCCAGCAGTTACTCGGCCCCTTACGAGCAGTACTTC
>TRBJ1-5|NA|TRBV6-5|TRBD1
CASSRTGGQPQHF
TGTGCCAGCAGTCGGACAGGGGGGCAGCCCCAGCATTTT
>TRBJ2-5|NA|TRBV7-6|NA
CASSLASTGEKETQYF
TGTGCCAGCAGCTTAGCATCGACAGGCGAAAAAGAGACCCAGTACTTC
>TRBJ1-1|NA|TRBV28|NA
CASKERLSRGANTEAFF
TGTGCCAGCAAAGAACGGCTGAGCAGGGGCGCAAACACTGAAGCTTTCTTT
>TRBJ2-1|NA|TRBV6-5|TRBD1
CASSPGDGEYRGQFF
TGTGCCAGCAGCCCCGGGGACGGGGAGTACAGGGGGCAGTTCTTC
>TRBJ2-7|NA|TRBV4-1|TRBD2
CASSPLIAGEGYEQYF
TGCGCCAGCAGCCCCCTTATAGCGGGAGAGGGCTACGAGCAGTACTTC
>TRBJ2-7|once|TRBV5-4|NA
CASSSGGADPYEQYF
TGTGCCAGCAGCTCGGGGGGCGCGGACCCCTACGAGCAGTACTTC
>TRBJ1-4|NA|TRBV6-5|NA
CASSYGRATNEKLFF
TGTGCCAGCAGTTACGGGAGAGCAACTAATGAAAAACTGTTTTTT
>TRBJ1-5|NA|TRBV7-9|NA
CASSSSGVSNQPQHF
TGTGCCAGCAGCTCATCAGGGGTTAGCAATCAGCCCCAGCATTTT
>TRBJ2-7|NA|TRBV5-6|NA
CASSLLVGEQYF
TGTGCCAGCAGCTTGTTAGTTGGCGAGCAGTACTTC
>TRBJ2-7|NA|TRBV5-4|TRBD1
CASSLGGTGVYEQYF
TGTGCCAGCAGCTTGGGGGGGACAGGGGTTTACGAGCAGTACTTC
>TRBJ2-7|NA|TRBV20-1|NA
CSTGPNYEQYF
TGCAGTACTGGGCCCAACTACGAGCAGTACTTC
>TRBJ1-1|NA|TRBV7-9|NA
CASSKQGSNTEAFF
TGTGCCAGCAGCAAACAGGGTTCGAACACTGAAGCTTTCTTT
>TRBJ1-4|NA|TRBV9|TRBD1
CAGMDRGHEKLFF
TGTGCCGGGATGGACAGGGGTCATGAAAAACTGTTTTTT
>TRBJ2-7|NA|TRBV11-3|NA
CASSTRSEQYF
TGTGCCAGCAGCACCAGATCCGAGCAGTACTTC
>TRBJ2-7|NA|TRBV4-1|NA
CASSQRQGPYEQYF
TGCGCCAGCAGCCAAAGGCAGGGGCCCTACGAGCAGTACTTC
>TRBJ2-7|NA|TRBV7-2|TRBD2
CASSLAASGRSYEQYF
TGTGCCAGCAGCTTAGCGGCTAGCGGGAGATCCTACGAGCAGTACTTC
>TRBJ1-4|NA|TRBV27|NA
CASSVEGRGREKLFF
TGTGCCAGCAGTGTAGAAGGTCGCGGTCGTGAAAAACTGTTTTTT
>TRBJ2-3|NA|TRBV18|TRBD2
CASSPPRRGGANNTQYF
TGTGCCAGCTCACCACCCCGTCGCGGGGGGGCGAACAATACGCAGTATTTT
>TRBJ1-3|NA|TRBV29-1|NA
CSVVMVSSGNTIYF
TGCAGCGTTGTGATGGTCAGCTCTGGAAACACCATATATTTT
>TRBJ1-5|once|TRBV2|TRBD1
CATGTGDQPQHF
TGTGCCACAGGGACAGGGGATCAGCCCCAGCATTTT
>TRBJ1-1|NA|TRBV7-9|TRBD1
CASSFGQAVNTEAFF
TGTGCCAGCAGCTTCGGACAGGCCGTGAACACTGAAGCTTTCTTT
>TRBJ2-1|NA|TRBV2|TRBD2
CASSVYRGGYNEQFF
TGTGCCAGCAGTGTTTACCGGGGGGGCTACAATGAGCAGTTCTTC
>TRBJ1-3|NA|TRBV4-2|NA
CASSLGPSGNTIYF
TGTGCCAGCAGTCTGGGGCCCTCTGGAAACACCATATATTTT
>TRBJ1-5|NA|TRBV14|NA
CASSQGHGQPQHF
TGTGCCAGCAGCCAAGGACACGGTCAGCCCCAGCATTTT
>TRBJ2-1|NA|TRBV7-6|NA
CASSSYEDEQFF
TGTGCCAGCAGCTCCTATGAGGATGAGCAGTTCTTC
>TRBJ2-7|NA|TRBV5-1|TRBD2
CASSATSAYYEQYF
TGCGCCAGCAGCGCTACTAGCGCGTACTACGAGCAGTACTTC
>TRBJ1-3|NA|TRBV28|NA
CASSGGELLSGNTIYF
TGTGCCAGCAGCGGAGGGGAGCTCCTCTCTGGAAACACCATATATTTT
>TRBJ1-3|NA|TRBV19|NA
CASSIRGLSGNTIYF
TGTGCCAGTAGTATACGAGGTCTCTCTGGAAACACCATATATTTT
>TRBJ1-1|few|TRBV18|NA
CASSPIVSTNEAFF
TGTGCCAGCTCACCAATAGTATCGACAAACGAAGCTTTCTTT
>TRBJ2-7|NA|TRBV18|NA
CASSPIRDTYEQYF
TGTGCCAGCTCACCGATCCGGGACACCTACGAGCAGTACTTC